A single sample gave rise to the 22 T cell receptor beta chains below, sequenced in a study of T cells after yellow fever vaccination. TCRdb called the 5' RACE reads again in MiXCR, with one record for every CDR3 protein. Seen here are 200,000 to 250,000 distinct CDR3 sequences, 6.5% to 8.5% observed once, and the top ten hold approximately 0.85%. The specimen comprised CD4+ T cells sorted from PBMCs, sampled 15 days after the yellow fever booster vaccination. The source is a man aged 25-45 years who received the YFV17D yellow fever vaccine.

This clonotype was observed at least ten times. The chain links TRBV20-1 to TRBJ2-4; 9 bases are a match to TRBD2. The V gene's germline CDR1 is DFQATT and CDR2 SNEGSKA (reference sequence). Trimming cost V 1 base and J 2 bases; bases outside gene matches: 6. The CDR3 contains 16 residues. The CDR3 region has the DNA TGCAGTGCTAGAGGTGTAGCGGGAGTTTCCAAAAACATTCAGTACTTC. Translation: CSARGVAGVSKNIQYF.

This clonotype came up a few times. The chain carries TRBV7-2 and TRBJ2-3; D remains ambiguous. This CDR3 comprises 15 residues. Per germline, CDR1 SGHTA and CDR2 FQGNSA. Trimming stripped 7 bases from V and 2 bases from J, with 16 bases between. The CDR3 is CASTIVLGLTDTQYF. CDR3 nucleotides: TGTGCCAGCACCATAGTCCTAGGGCTCACAGATACGCAGTATTTT.

V is TRBV29-1 and J is TRBJ2-5, with D perhaps TRBD2 (5 bases). CDR3 length: 13 residues. The V gene's germline CDR1 is SQVTM and CDR2 ANQGSEA. The V and J ends lost 8 bases and 10 bases respectively, with 23 bases between them. CDR3 in DNA: TGCAGCTACCAAAGACTTTTAGAGAGGGTCCAGTACTTC. Amino acid sequence: CSYQRLLERVQYF.

This clonotype has only a few counts. This chain uses TRBV20-1 with TRBJ2-1, with D possibly being TRBD2 (6 bases). Trimming removed 5 bases at V and 8 bases at J, with 19 bases between. This CDR3 comprises 14 residues. Germline CDR1 DFQATT, CDR2 SNEGSKA (reference sequence). For the CDR3, the DNA is TGCAGTGCTCAAAATCCCGTAACGGGAGATGAGCAGTTCTTC. As protein: CSAQNPVTGDEQFF.

This clonotype has at least ten counts. The V and J genes are TRBV20-1 and TRBJ2-1, with TRBD2 matching over 12 bases. Germline trimming cut 5 bases from V and 16 bases from J; bases unmatched to any gene: 15. This CDR3 has 14 residues. CDR1 and CDR2 (germline): DFQATT, SNEGSKA (reference sequence). CDR3 sequence reads: CSAGGALSTSGRFF. CDR3 nucleotides: TGCAGTGCTGGTGGGGCTTTATCGACTAGCGGGAGATTCTTC.

This clonotype was picked up a small number of times. The chain recombines TRBV20-1 with TRBJ2-7; no definite D call. The CDR3 consists of 13 residues. Trimming pared 6 bases from V and 0 bases from J, leaving 12 bases between. CDR1 and CDR2 from the germline V gene are DFQATT and SNEGSKA (reference sequence). Here the CDR3 reads CSASLGFSYEQYF. The DNA of the CDR3 is TGCAGTGCCTCCCTCGGGTTCTCCTACGAGCAGTACTTC.

The gene calls are TRBV5-1 and TRBJ1-1; 8 positions match TRBD1. The junction had 8 bases not matched to a gene; V was cut back by 4 bases and J by 6 bases. CDR3 length: 14 amino acids. Germline V gene data show CDR1 as SGHRS and CDR2 as YFSETQ. The CDR3 region is CASSPGQGRAEAFF. The CDR3 DNA follows: TGCGCCAGCAGCCCCGGACAGGGTCGGGCTGAAGCTTTCTTT.

Concerning this clonotype: A read error may explain this, as a much larger clone is one base away. The chain links TRBV28 to TRBJ2-7, with a possible D match to TRBD2 (5 bases). Germline V CDR1 and CDR2: MDHEN, SYDVKM. The CDR3 consists of 14 residues. V lost 3 bases and J lost 3, with 12 bases in between. The CDR3 DNA reads as TGTGCCAGCAGTTTGAGAGGGTTCCACTACGAGCAGTACTTC. It is translated as CASSLRGFHYEQYF.

The chain links TRBV5-1 to TRBJ2-7; 12 nucleotides match TRBD2. The CDR3 has 16 residues. Germline CDR1 reads SGHRS; CDR2 reads YFSETQ. V shed 2 bases, J shed 4 bases, and the junction held 7 bases outside the gene matches. The CDR3 protein is CASSLTGTSGLYEQYF. The CDR3, as DNA: TGCGCCAGCAGCTTAACCGGGACTAGCGGGTTGTACGAGCAGTACTTC.

This clonotype was picked up many times. The chain is built from TRBV7-2 and TRBJ2-1; 7 nucleotides match TRBD1. With 5 bases clipped from V and 11 bases from J, the junction kept 12 bases outside the gene matches. This CDR3 is built from 14 residues. Germline V gives CDR1 SGHTA, CDR2 FQGNSA. The CDR3 sequence is CASSPGTVDAQQFF. The CDR3 DNA sequence: TGTGCCAGCAGCCCCGGGACAGTTGACGCTCAGCAGTTCTTC. The full variable domain, with the rest looked up from reference TRBV7-2 and TRBJ2-1, is GAGVSQSPSNKVTEKGKDVELRCDPISGHTALYWYRQSLGQGLEFLIYFQGNSAPDKSGLPSDRFSAERTGGSVSTLTIQRTQQEDSAVYLCASSPGTVDAQQFFGPGTRLTVL.

This rearrangement joins TRBV6-6 to TRBJ2-1; D is undetermined. The CDR3 contains 13 residues. Germline CDR1 is MNHNY and CDR2 is SVGAGI (reference sequence). Trimming pared 4 bases from V and 8 bases from J, leaving 12 bases between. CDR3 in amino acids: CASSSTPTDEQFF. The DNA for the CDR3 is TGTGCCAGCAGTTCGACACCCACCGATGAGCAGTTCTTC.

This clonotype occurred many times. The chain employs TRBV7-2 and TRBJ2-5; TRBD1 agrees at 7 bases. V lost 2 bases, J lost 3 bases, and 6 bases stayed unmatched. In germline, CDR1 is SGHTA, CDR2 FQGNSA. CDR3 size: 15 residues. DNA for the CDR3: TGTGCCAGCAGCTTAAGGGGACAGCGCAAAGAGACCCAGTACTTC. Protein sequence: CASSLRGQRKETQYF.

The rearrangement links TRBV5-6 to TRBJ2-1, with 10 bases lining up with TRBD2. This CDR3 is built from 15 residues. Trimming removed 4 bases from V and 4 bases from J; junction bases left unmatched: 5. From germline, CDR1 is SGHDT and CDR2 YYEEEE. The CDR3 DNA is TGTGCCAGCAGCAGCGGGACTAGCGATTACAATGAGCAGTTCTTC. Translation: CASSSGTSDYNEQFF. Combining the CDR3 with reference TRBV5-6 and TRBJ2-1 gives the whole variable domain DAGVTQSPTHLIKTRGQQVTLRCSPKSGHDTVSWYQQALGQGPQFIFQYYEEEERQRGNFPDRFSGHQFPNYSSELNVNALLLGDSALYLCASSSGTSDYNEQFFGPGTRLTVL.

This clonotype was observed a handful of times. The V and J genes are TRBV9 and TRBJ1-1; 7 bases match TRBD1. Germline assignment: CDR1 SGDLS and CDR2 YYNGEE. The CDR3 is made up of 15 amino acids. Trimming at V came to 1 base and at J to 2 bases, leaving 5 bases not matched to a gene. The CDR3 is CASSVRGQHNTEAFF. For the CDR3, the DNA is TGTGCCAGCAGCGTAAGGGGACAGCATAACACTGAAGCTTTCTTT.

J is TRBJ2-3 and V is TRBV20-1; tentatively, D is TRBD2 (6 bases). The germline V gene encodes CDR1 DFQATT and CDR2 SNEGSKA (reference sequence). The CDR3 covers 15 residues. Trimming removed 3 bases at V and 0 bases at J, with 13 bases between. In DNA form, the CDR3 reads TGCAGTGCTAGCCGTAGCGGACTTAGCACAGATACGCAGTATTTT. It encodes CSASRSGLSTDTQYF.

This clonotype appeared a few times. The CDR3 bases are TGTGCCAGCAGCTTACAGGGTGAAAAACTGTTTTTT. Protein: CASSLQGEKLFF. This chain uses TRBV7-6 with TRBJ1-4; TRBD1 is a possible D gene (5 bases). Germline V gives CDR1 SGHVS, CDR2 FNYEAQ. This CDR3 contains 12 residues. Deletions cut 2 bases from V and 7 bases from J, with 5 bases between.

This clonotype was observed at least ten times. The chain uses TRBV20-1 and TRBJ2-2; D is perhaps TRBD2 (5 bases). With 0 bases removed from V and 6 bases from J, the gap between germline ends came to 11 bases. The CDR3 covers 14 residues. The germline gives CDR1 DFQATT, CDR2 SNEGSKA (reference sequence). The CDR3 spells CSARDETTSGELFF. In DNA, the CDR3 is TGCAGTGCTAGAGATGAGACTACCTCCGGGGAGCTGTTTTTT.

This clonotype showed up many times. The V gene is TRBV7-9, the J gene TRBJ1-2, with 11 bases matching TRBD1. The CDR3 is 17 residues long. Germline V gives CDR1 SEHNR, CDR2 FQNEAQ (reference sequence). V shed 8 bases, J shed 0 bases, and the junction held 11 bases outside the gene matches. The CDR3 DNA follows: TGTGCCAGCCATTCTTCAGGACAGGGGGCTTCTAACTATGGCTACACCTTC. Its translation: CASHSSGQGASNYGYTF.

This clonotype was counted at least ten times. The V call is TRBV6-5, the J call TRBJ2-7, with a weak D call TRBD2 (6 bases). CDR3 length: 14 amino acids. Trimming stripped 0 bases from V and 6 bases from J, with 12 bases between. In germline, CDR1 is MNHEY, CDR2 SVGAGI. CDR3 sequence: CASSYSAQGGEQYF. The CDR3 nucleotides are TGTGCCAGCAGTTACTCGGCCCAGGGAGGCGAGCAGTACTTC.

The V and J genes are TRBV19 and TRBJ2-7; the match to TRBD2 covers 9 bases. The CDR3 totals 15 residues. V shed 5 bases, J shed 4 bases, and the junction held 9 bases outside the gene matches. Per the germline V gene, CDR1 is LNHDA and CDR2 is SQIVND (reference sequence). CDR3 residues: CASSPGSGRTYEQYF. As DNA, the CDR3 is TGTGCCAGTAGTCCCGGGAGCGGGAGGACTTACGAGCAGTACTTC.

There are many counts of this clonotype. The rearrangement links TRBV20-1 to TRBJ2-7; D unclear. The V gene lost 6 bases and the J gene lost 1 base, with 19 bases spanning the gap. Per the germline V gene, CDR1 is DFQATT and CDR2 is SNEGSKA (reference sequence). The CDR3 is 15 residues long. CDR3 amino acids: CSANPPRHNSYEQYF. In DNA form, the CDR3 reads TGCAGTGCAAACCCTCCTCGGCATAATTCCTACGAGCAGTACTTC.

This clonotype was seen a handful of times. The CDR3 DNA is TGTGCCAGCAGGAACCATGAGCAGTTCTTC. Amino acid sequence: CASRNHEQFF. The chain is built from TRBV11-2 and TRBJ2-1; D is undetermined. Deletions cut 6 bases from V and 8 bases from J, with 5 bases between. From germline, CDR1 is SGHAT and CDR2 FQNNGV. The CDR3 has 10 amino acids.